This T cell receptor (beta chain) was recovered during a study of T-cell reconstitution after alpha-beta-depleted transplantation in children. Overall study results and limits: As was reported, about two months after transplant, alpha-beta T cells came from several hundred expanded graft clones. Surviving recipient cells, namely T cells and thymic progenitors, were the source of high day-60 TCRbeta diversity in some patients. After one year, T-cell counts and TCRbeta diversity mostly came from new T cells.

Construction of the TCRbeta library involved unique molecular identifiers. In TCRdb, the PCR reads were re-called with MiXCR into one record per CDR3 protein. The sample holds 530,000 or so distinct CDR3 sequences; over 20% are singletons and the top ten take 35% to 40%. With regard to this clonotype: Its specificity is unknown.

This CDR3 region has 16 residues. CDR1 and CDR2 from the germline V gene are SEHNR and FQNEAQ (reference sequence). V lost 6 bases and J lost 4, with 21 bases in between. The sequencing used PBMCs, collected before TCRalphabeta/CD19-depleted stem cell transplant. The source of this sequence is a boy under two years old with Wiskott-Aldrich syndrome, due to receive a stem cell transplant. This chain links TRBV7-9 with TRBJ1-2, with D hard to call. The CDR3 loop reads CASRLKVAANSYGYTF. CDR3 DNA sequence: TGTGCCAGCAGGCTCAAAGTCGCGGCGAATTCCTATGGCTACACCTTC. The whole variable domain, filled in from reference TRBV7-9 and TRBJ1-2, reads DTGVSQNPRHKITKRGQNVTFRCDPISEHNRLYWYRQTLGQGPEFLTYFQNEAQLEKSRLLSDRFSAERPKGSFSTLEIQRTEQGDSAMYLCASRLKVAANSYGYTFGSGTRLTVV.